The clone carrying this T cell receptor (beta chain) was seen just once. Its antigen is unidentified. V lost 0 bases to trimming and J lost 0 bases, with 6 bases between them. The CDR3 runs 14 residues. Per germline, CDR1 SGDLS and CDR2 YYNGEE. The time point here: pre-treatment sample, taken before nivolumab and TIL therapy. Tumor tissue came from excised metastases, mostly pleural nodules or supraclavicular lymph nodes. This entry belongs to a study of TIL therapy for anti-PD-1-resistant metastatic lung cancer. Sequencing used immunoSEQ v3. TCRdb's table, derived via immunoSEQ multiplex PCR, lists solely in-frame clones and lacks some. The top ten clones hold about 10% of a sample with about 95,000 clones, approximately 65% of them seen once. Study outcomes and limitations: Many TIL product clones were absent from baseline tumor, suggesting clonal contraction.

The source is a person between 25 and 80 years old with non-small cell lung cancer. This material consisted of tumor tissue, taken at baseline. This chain uses TRBV9 with TRBJ1-1; D not resolved. The CDR3 reads CASSVEIMNTEAFF. The CDR3 nucleotides read TGTGCCAGCAGCGTAGAGATCATGAACACTGAAGCTTTCTTT.